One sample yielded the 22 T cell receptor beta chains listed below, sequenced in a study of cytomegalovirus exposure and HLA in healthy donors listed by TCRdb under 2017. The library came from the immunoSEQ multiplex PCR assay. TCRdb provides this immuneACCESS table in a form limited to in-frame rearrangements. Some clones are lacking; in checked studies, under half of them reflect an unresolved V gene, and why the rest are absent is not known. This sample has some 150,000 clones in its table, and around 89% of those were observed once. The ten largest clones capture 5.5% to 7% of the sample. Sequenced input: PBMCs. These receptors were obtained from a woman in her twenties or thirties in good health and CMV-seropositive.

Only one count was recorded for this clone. CDR3 DNA sequence: TGTGCCACCTCAGGACAGGGGGGGACTTACGAGCAGTACTTC. Translation: CATSGQGGTYEQYF. The chain carries TRBV15 and TRBJ2-7, with 10 bases lining up with TRBD1. Germline CDR1 is LNHNV and CDR2 is YYDKDF (reference sequence). The CDR3 runs 14 residues. Trimming at V came to 8 bases and at J to 4 bases, leaving 8 bases not matched to a gene.

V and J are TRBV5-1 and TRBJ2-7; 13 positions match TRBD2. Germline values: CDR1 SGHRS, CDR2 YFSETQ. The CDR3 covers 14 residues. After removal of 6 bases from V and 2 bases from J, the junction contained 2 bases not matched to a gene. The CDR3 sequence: CASKGTSGAYEQYF. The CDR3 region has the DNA TGCGCCAGCAAGGGGACTAGCGGGGCCTACGAGCAGTACTTC.

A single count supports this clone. CDR3: CASKGAPAATDTQYF. The DNA for the CDR3 is TGTGCCAGTAAAGGGGCCCCCGCAGCTACAGATACGCAGTATTTT. This chain joins TRBV19 and TRBJ2-3; D may be TRBD1 (5 bases). V shed 7 bases and J shed 3 bases, with 17 bases lying between them. This CDR3 contains 15 residues. Germline V gene lookup returns CDR1 LNHDA and CDR2 SQIVND (reference sequence).

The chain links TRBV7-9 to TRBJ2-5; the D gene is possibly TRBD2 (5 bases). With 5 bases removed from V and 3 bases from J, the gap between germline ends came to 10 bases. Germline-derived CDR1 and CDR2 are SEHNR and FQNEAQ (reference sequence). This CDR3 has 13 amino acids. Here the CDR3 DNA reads TGTGCCAGCAGCAACACTAGGGAAGAGACCCAGTACTTC. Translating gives CASSNTREETQYF. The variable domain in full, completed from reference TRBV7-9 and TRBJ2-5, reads DTGVSQNPRHKITKRGQNVTFRCDPISEHNRLYWYRQTLGQGPEFLTYFQNEAQLEKSRLLSDRFSAERPKGSFSTLEIQRTEQGDSAMYLCASSNTREETQYFGPGTRLLVL.

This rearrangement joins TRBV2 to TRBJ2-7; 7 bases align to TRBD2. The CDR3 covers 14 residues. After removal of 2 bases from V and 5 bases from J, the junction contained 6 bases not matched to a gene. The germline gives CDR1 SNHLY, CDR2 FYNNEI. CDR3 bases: TGTGCCAGCAGTGAACTCAGTCGGGGGGACGAGCAGTACTTC. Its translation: CASSELSRGDEQYF.

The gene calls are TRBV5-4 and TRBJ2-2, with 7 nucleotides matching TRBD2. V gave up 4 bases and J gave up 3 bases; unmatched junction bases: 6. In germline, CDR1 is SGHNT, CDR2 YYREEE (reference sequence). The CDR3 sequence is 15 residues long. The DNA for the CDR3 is TGTGCCAGCAGCACCGGGACTACCTACACCGGGGAGCTGTTTTTT. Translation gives CASSTGTTYTGELFF.

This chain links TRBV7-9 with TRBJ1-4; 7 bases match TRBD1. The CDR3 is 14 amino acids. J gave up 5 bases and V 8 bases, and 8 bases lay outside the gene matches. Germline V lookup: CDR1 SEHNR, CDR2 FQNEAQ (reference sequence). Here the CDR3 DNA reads TGTGCCAGCGGCTGGACAGGCGCAAATGAAAAACTGTTTTTT. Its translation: CASGWTGANEKLFF.

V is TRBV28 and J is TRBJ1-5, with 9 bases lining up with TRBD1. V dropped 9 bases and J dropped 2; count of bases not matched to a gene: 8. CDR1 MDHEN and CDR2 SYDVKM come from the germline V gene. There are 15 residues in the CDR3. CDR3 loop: CASTGGYRGNQPQHF. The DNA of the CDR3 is TGTGCCAGTACAGGGGGCTACCGAGGCAATCAGCCCCAGCATTTT.

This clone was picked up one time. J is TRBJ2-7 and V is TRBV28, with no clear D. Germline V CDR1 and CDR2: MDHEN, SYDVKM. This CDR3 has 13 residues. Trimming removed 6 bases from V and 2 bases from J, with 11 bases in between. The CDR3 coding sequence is TGTGCCAGCAGCGACCGACAAGCCTACGAGCAGTACTTC. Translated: CASSDRQAYEQYF.

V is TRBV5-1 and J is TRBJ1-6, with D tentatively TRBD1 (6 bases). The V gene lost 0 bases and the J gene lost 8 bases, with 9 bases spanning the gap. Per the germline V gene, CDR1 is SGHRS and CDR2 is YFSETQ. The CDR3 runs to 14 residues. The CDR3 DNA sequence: TGCGCCAGCAGCTTGGGGACAGCTTATTCACCCCTCCACTTT. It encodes CASSLGTAYSPLHF.

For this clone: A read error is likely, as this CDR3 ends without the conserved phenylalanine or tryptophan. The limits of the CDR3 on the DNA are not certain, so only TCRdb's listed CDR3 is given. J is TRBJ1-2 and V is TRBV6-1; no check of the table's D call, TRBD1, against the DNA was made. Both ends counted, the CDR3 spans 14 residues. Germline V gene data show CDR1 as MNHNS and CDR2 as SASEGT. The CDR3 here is CASSESLRQGRTIL.

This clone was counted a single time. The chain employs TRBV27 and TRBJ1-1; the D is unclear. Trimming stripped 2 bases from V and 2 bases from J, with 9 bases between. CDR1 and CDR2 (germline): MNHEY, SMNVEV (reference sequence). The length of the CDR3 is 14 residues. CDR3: CASSLSTRNTEAFF. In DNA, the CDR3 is TGTGCCAGCAGTTTAAGTACCAGAAACACTGAAGCTTTCTTT.

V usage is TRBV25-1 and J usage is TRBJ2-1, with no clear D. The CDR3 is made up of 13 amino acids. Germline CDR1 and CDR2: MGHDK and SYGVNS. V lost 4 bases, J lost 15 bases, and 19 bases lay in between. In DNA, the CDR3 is TGTGCCAGCAGTGTACAATCCTCTAGTCCTCTGTTCTTC. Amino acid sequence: CASSVQSSSPLFF.

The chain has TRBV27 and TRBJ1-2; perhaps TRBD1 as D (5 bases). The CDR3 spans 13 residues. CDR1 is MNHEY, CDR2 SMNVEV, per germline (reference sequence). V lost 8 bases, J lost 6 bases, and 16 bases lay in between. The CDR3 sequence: CASALGASNGYTF. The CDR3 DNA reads TGTGCCAGCGCGTTAGGGGCGTCAAATGGCTACACCTTC.

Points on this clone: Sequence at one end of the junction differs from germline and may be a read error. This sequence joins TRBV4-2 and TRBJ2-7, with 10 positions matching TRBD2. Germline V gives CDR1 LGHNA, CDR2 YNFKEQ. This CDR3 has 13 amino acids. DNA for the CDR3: TGTGCCAGCAGCCAAGATTTAGGACTAGCGGAACACTTC. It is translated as CASSQDLGLAEHF.

The chain's CDR3 is CASSYTGEWGNQPQHF. The DNA of the CDR3 is TGTGCCAGCAGTTATACGGGAGAATGGGGCAATCAGCCCCAGCATTTT. The rearrangement uses TRBV28 and TRBJ1-5; D is undetermined. V was shortened by 4 bases and J by 2 bases, with 15 bases between the two germline ends. The CDR3 totals 16 residues. Germline assignment: CDR1 MDHEN and CDR2 SYDVKM.

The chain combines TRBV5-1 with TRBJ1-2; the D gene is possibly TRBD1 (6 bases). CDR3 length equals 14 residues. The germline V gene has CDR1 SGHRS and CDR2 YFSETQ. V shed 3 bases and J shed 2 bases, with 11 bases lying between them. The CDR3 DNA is TGCGCCAGCAGCTGGGAGGGGGGAAACTATGGCTACACCTTC. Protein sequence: CASSWEGGNYGYTF.

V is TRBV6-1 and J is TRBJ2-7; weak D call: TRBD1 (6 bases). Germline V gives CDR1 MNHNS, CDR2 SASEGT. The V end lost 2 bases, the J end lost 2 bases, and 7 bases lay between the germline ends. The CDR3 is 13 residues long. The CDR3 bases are TGTGCCAGCAGTGAAAGGACAGCCTACGAGCAGTACTTC. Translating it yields CASSERTAYEQYF.

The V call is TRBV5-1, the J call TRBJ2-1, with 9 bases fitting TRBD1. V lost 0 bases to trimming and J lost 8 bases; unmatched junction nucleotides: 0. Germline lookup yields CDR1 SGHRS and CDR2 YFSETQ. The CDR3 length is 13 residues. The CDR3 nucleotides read TGCGCCAGCAGCTTGGGACAGGGGGATGAGCAGTTCTTC. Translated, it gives CASSLGQGDEQFF.

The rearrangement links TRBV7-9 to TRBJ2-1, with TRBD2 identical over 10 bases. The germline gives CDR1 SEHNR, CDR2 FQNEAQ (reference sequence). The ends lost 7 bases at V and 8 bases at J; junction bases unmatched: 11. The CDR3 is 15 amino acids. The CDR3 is CASTTAGGPSHEQFF. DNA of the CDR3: TGTGCCAGCACCACAGCGGGAGGGCCCTCTCATGAGCAGTTCTTC.

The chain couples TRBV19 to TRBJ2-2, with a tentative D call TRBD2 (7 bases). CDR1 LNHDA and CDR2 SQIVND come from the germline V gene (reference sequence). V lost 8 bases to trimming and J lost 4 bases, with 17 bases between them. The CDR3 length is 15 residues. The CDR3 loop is CASGGAGAFTGELFF. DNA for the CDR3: TGTGCCAGTGGAGGGGCGGGGGCCTTCACCGGGGAGCTGTTTTTT.

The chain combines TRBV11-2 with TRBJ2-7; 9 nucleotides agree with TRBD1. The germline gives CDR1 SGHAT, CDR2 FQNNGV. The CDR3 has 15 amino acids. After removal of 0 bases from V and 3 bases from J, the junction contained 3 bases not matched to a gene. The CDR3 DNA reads TGTGCCAGCAGCTTAGATCTGGACAGGGGCTACGAGCAGTACTTC. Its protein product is CASSLDLDRGYEQYF. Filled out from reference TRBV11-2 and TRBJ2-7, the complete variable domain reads EAGVAQSPRYKIIEKRQSVAFWCNPISGHATLYWYQQILGQGPKLLIQFQNNGVVDDSQLPKDRFSAERLKGVDSTLKIQPAKLEDSAVYLCASSLDLDRGYEQYFGPGTRLTVT.